This T cell receptor beta chain was sequenced for a study of T cells in Graves' hyperthyroidism and ophthalmopathy. Study-level results: Ophthalmopathy was identified by the model a median about 6.8 months ahead of onset. By a 13 V-J model, ophthalmopathy was set apart from stable hyperthyroidism.

This clonotype was recorded a few times. Its cognate antigen is unknown. Clinical symptoms, serum thyroxine, TRAb, thyroid ultrasound and orbital computed tomography established diagnosis. This sample holds PBMCs from 8.5 to 10 ml fresh peripheral blood. From RNA transcripts, TCR beta CDR3 regions were amplified. During a first-round RT-PCR of the TCR CDR3, the HTBI primer set was used. TCRdb independently ran MiXCR on the multiplex PCR reads; one entry per CDR3 protein. Of 550,000 to 850,000 distinct CDR3 sequences in the sample, 15% to 20% were seen once. CDR3 length: 15 amino acids. Looked up from germline, CDR1 is MNHEY and CDR2 is SMNVEV (reference sequence). V was shortened by 5 bases and J by 4 bases, with 17 bases between the two germline ends.

Sequences were obtained from blood. This rearrangement joins TRBV27 to TRBJ1-1; a possible D gene is TRBD1 (5 bases). This clonotype was sampled from a woman aged 45-65 years with Graves' hyperthyroidism that later progressed to Graves' ophthalmopathy. In nucleotides, the CDR3 is TGTGCCAGCAGTCCAACACAGGTGTCGGGCACTGAAGCTTTCTTT. Residues: CASSPTQVSGTEAFF.